The sequence of this T cell receptor beta chain was determined in a study of OX40 agonist ivuxolimab in advanced cancers. The CDR3 covers 14 residues. Trimming pared 2 bases from V and 5 bases from J, leaving 10 bases between. CDR1 and CDR2 from the germline V gene are SNHLY and FYNNEI. TCRdb's table, derived via immunoSEQ multiplex PCR, lists solely in-frame clones and lacks some. The profile shows 37,000 or so clones, 87% of them singletons. This clone occurred a few times. The origin of this receptor is an adult with an advanced solid tumor such as melanoma, head and neck, liver or kidney cancer. The V and J genes are TRBV2 and TRBJ1-5; unclear D gene. Specimen: CD4+ or CD8+ T cells sorted from blood, collected in a trial of the OX40 agonist ivuxolimab. The CDR3 region has the DNA TGTGCCAGCAGTGAACAGGCCTTGGATCAGCCCCAGCATTTT. It codes for CASSEQALDQPQHF.